This T cell receptor beta chain was captured by sequencing in a study of blood T cell repertoires in COVID-19. Overall study: The study drew acute and convalescent COVID-19 samples from the United States, Italy and Spain. PBMCs, B-cell-depleted T cells, or T cells provided the cDNA or gDNA that made up the material.

The CDR3 covers 14 residues. The V gene lost 4 bases and the J gene lost 4 bases, with 13 bases spanning the gap. Germline V gene sequence: CDR1 SGHVS, CDR2 FNYEAQ. Assay used: immunoSEQ multiplex PCR; TCRdb lists only in-frame clones, some missing. The sample has 150,000 or so clones, roughly 82% seen once. This clone showed up just a few times. Seattle patients were enrolled while actively infected and followed longitudinally. The clonotype comes from a woman in her thirties or forties with COVID-19, enrolled during active disease. The V call is TRBV7-6, the J call TRBJ2-5; D is perhaps TRBD2 (5 bases). Sequencing was carried out using peripheral blood. The CDR3: CASSSTVGGETQYF. CDR3 coding DNA: TGTGCCAGCAGCTCCACCGTCGGAGGAGAGACCCAGTACTTC.